This TCR beta chain was identified during a study of cytomegalovirus exposure and HLA in healthy donors. 60 Vbeta and 13 Jbeta primers were used in PCR. TCRdb keeps only in-frame clones here, not all; method: immunoSEQ multiplex PCR. The sample shows roughly 150,000 clones, around 73% of them seen only once. The junction had 8 bases not matched to a gene; V was cut back by 3 bases and J by 0 bases. Germline assignment: CDR1 MDHEN and CDR2 SYDVKM. The CDR3 contains 16 residues. The chain employs TRBV28 and TRBJ2-7, with 7 positions matching TRBD1. The receptor's source is a male donor in good health and CMV-seronegative. Sequenced material: PBMCs. The CDR3 nucleotides read TGTGCCAGCAGTTTCCAGGGGGAGCCCCACTCCTACGAGCAGTACTTC. As protein: CASSFQGEPHSYEQYF.